The 20 T cell receptor beta chains below come from one sample, sequenced in a study of post-analysis software for immune sequencing data. These receptors' targets are unknown. Included in the TCR beta cDNA libraries were unique molecular identifiers. TCRdb reprocessed the PCR reads via MiXCR and lists one record per CDR3 protein. The repertoire holds about 800,000 distinct CDR3 sequences, with about 32% as singletons. The study's findings and limits: About five TRBV segments occurring more often in patients than controls included TRBV5-6, TRBV5-1 and TRBV20-1.

The sample was blood. Receptors were obtained from a girl aged 5-17 years with multiple sclerosis.

This clonotype was observed a handful of times. The rearrangement joins TRBV4-1 to TRBJ2-3; D ambiguous. From germline, CDR1 is MGHRA and CDR2 YSYEKL. V was pared by 0 bases and J by 4 bases, with 8 bases between. The CDR3 totals 14 residues. The CDR3 nucleotides read TGCGCCAGCAGCCAAGATGAGGTCCCAGATACGCAGTATTTT. The encoded protein is CASSQDEVPDTQYF.

This chain joins TRBV7-8 and TRBJ2-7, with a possible D match to TRBD1 (5 bases). This CDR3 comprises 16 residues. Trimming stripped 1 base from V and 0 bases from J, with 13 bases between. CDR1 is SGHVS and CDR2 is FQNEAQ in the germline V gene. The CDR3, as DNA: TGTGCCAGCAGCTTAGAAGGGGTCCAACCCTCCTACGAGCAGTACTTC. Its protein product is CASSLEGVQPSYEQYF.

The rearrangement joins TRBV15 to TRBJ1-1; D unresolved. The CDR3 spans 13 residues. Germline-derived CDR1 and CDR2 are LNHNV and YYDKDF (reference sequence). V shed 4 bases and J shed 7 bases, with 13 bases lying between them. The CDR3 region is CATSTRLEGEAFF. CDR3 coding DNA: TGTGCCACCAGCACCCGGTTGGAAGGTGAAGCTTTCTTT.

This clonotype was found a few times. The chain uses TRBV7-2 and TRBJ2-1; TRBD2 matches at 12 bases. The germline V gene encodes CDR1 SGHTA and CDR2 FQGNSA. The CDR3 totals 17 residues. J gave up 5 bases and V 4 bases, and 9 bases lay outside the gene matches. This CDR3 is CASSSMTGLAGNNEQFF. The CDR3 DNA reads as TGTGCCAGCAGCTCCATGACGGGACTAGCGGGCAACAATGAGCAGTTCTTC. Together with reference TRBV7-2 and TRBJ2-1, the CDR3 gives the full variable domain: GAGVSQSPSNKVTEKGKDVELRCDPISGHTALYWYRQSLGQGLEFLIYFQGNSAPDKSGLPSDRFSAERTGGSVSTLTIQRTQQEDSAVYLCASSSMTGLAGNNEQFFGPGTRLTVL.

This clonotype has just a few counts. The J gene is TRBJ1-5, the V gene TRBV5-6; 12 bases fit TRBD1. V lost 4 bases and J lost 7; bases outside the gene matches: 9. Germline V CDR1 and CDR2: SGHDT, YYEEEE. The CDR3 sequence is 16 residues long. CDR3 amino acids: CASSPAGDRGQQPQHF. Here the CDR3 DNA reads TGTGCCAGCAGCCCGGCCGGGGACAGGGGGCAACAGCCCCAGCATTTT.

The table lists this clonotype with a few counts. This sequence joins TRBV28 and TRBJ2-7; no firm D call. V lost 5 bases and J lost 5, with 19 bases in between. CDR3 length equals 15 residues. The germline V gene encodes CDR1 MDHEN and CDR2 SYDVKM. The CDR3 loop is CASSPLVGSSDEQYF. The CDR3, as DNA: TGTGCCAGCAGTCCGCTGGTAGGGTCTTCCGACGAGCAGTACTTC.

The gene calls are TRBV11-2 and TRBJ2-5; D gene ambiguous. Deletions cut 1 base from V and 13 bases from J, with 13 bases between. This CDR3 region has 12 residues. Germline CDR1 reads SGHAT; CDR2 reads FQNNGV. CDR3 in amino acids: CASSLGSVNPYF. The DNA of the CDR3 is TGTGCCAGCAGCTTAGGATCGGTGAACCCGTACTTC.

This clonotype was observed a handful of times. V usage is TRBV7-9 and J usage is TRBJ2-1; TRBD1 matches at 12 bases. V shed 3 bases and J 8 bases; nucleotides not matched to a gene: 8. The CDR3 totals 16 residues. CDR1 is SEHNR, CDR2 FQNEAQ, per germline (reference sequence). Here the CDR3 reads CASSLKGTGGGDEQFF. CDR3 in DNA: TGTGCCAGCAGCTTGAAGGGGACAGGGGGCGGAGATGAGCAGTTCTTC.

The sample holds a few counts of this clonotype. The V call is TRBV28, the J call TRBJ2-6, with 7 bases lining up with TRBD1. CDR1 and CDR2 (germline): MDHEN, SYDVKM. This CDR3 comprises 17 residues. V gave up 9 bases and J gave up 0 bases; unmatched junction bases: 11. Here the CDR3 reads CASNRQGWDSGANVLTF. The CDR3 coding sequence is TGTGCCAGTAATAGACAGGGTTGGGACTCTGGGGCCAACGTCCTGACTTTC.

The chain recombines TRBV28 with TRBJ1-1; D remains unclear. CDR3 length: 17 residues. Germline V gives CDR1 MDHEN, CDR2 SYDVKM. V lost 6 bases and J lost 0, with 20 bases in between. For the CDR3, the DNA is TGTGCCAGCAGGTACCTCAATCGGCAGAGCGTGAACACTGAAGCTTTCTTT. This translates into CASRYLNRQSVNTEAFF.

Comment on this clonotype: The junction and the germline gene differ at one end; a read error may be behind it. The CDR3 sequence: CASSSGTGGYETQYF. CDR3 nucleotides: TGCGCCAGCAGCTCCGGGACAGGGGGCTATGAGACCCAGTACTTC. The chain uses TRBV6-2 or TRBV6-3 and TRBJ2-7; 12 positions agree with TRBD1. The J call is in doubt because the DNA end fits TRBJ2-5 better. The CDR3 runs to 15 residues. CDR1 and CDR2 from the germline V gene are MNHEY and SVGEGT.

This clonotype turned up a few times. V gene TRBV6-2 or TRBV6-3 combines with J gene TRBJ2-1; D is uncertain. The ends were cut back, 2 bases at V and 6 bases at J, with 11 bases in the middle. CDR3 size: 14 residues. CDR1 is MNHEY and CDR2 is SVGEGT in the germline V gene. The CDR3 bases are TGTGCCAGCAGTTACAGGTCTGGAGCCAATGAGCAGTTCTTC. Translating gives CASSYRSGANEQFF.

This clonotype was seen more than once but under ten times. The V call is TRBV20-1, the J call TRBJ2-7; D might be TRBD1 (5 bases). V was trimmed by 3 bases and J by 4 bases, leaving 19 bases between them. The germline gives CDR1 DFQATT, CDR2 SNEGSKA (reference sequence). The CDR3 totals 15 residues. CDR3 protein: CSARPMGRVLYEQYF. In DNA, the CDR3 is TGCAGTGCTAGGCCAATGGGCAGGGTGCTGTACGAGCAGTACTTC.

Notes on this clonotype: Since a much larger clone is just one base distant, this may be a read error. The chain carries TRBV20-1 and TRBJ2-1; 7 nucleotides align to TRBD1. Germline V gene data show CDR1 as DFQATT and CDR2 as SNEGSKA (reference sequence). V lost 5 bases and J lost 13; bases outside the gene matches: 11. This CDR3 spans 12 amino acids. This CDR3 is CSASSGGETQFF. CDR3 in DNA: TGCAGTGCTTCATCAGGGGGAGAGACCCAGTTCTTC.

The rearrangement links TRBV28 to TRBJ2-1; maybe TRBD1 (6 bases). The CDR3 consists of 14 residues. Germline assignment: CDR1 MDHEN and CDR2 SYDVKM. Trimming left V 11 bases short and J 0 bases short, with 14 bases between. The CDR3 DNA follows: TGTGCCGTGGGGGCGGGCCTCTCCTACAATGAGCAGTTCTTC. The encoded protein is CAVGAGLSYNEQFF.

This clonotype was seen a few times. This sequence joins TRBV9 and TRBJ2-1; D remains ambiguous. Per the germline V gene, CDR1 is SGDLS and CDR2 is YYNGEE. V was cut by 3 bases and J by 5 bases, with 9 bases left in between. This CDR3 spans 13 amino acids. CDR3 amino acids: CASSAAIHNEQFF. As DNA, the CDR3 is TGTGCCAGCAGCGCTGCTATCCACAATGAGCAGTTCTTC.

This clonotype was counted only a few times. The chain is built from TRBV15 and TRBJ2-7; TRBD2 is a possible D gene (5 bases). The ends were cut back, 5 bases at V and 5 bases at J, with 19 bases in the middle. The CDR3 has 15 residues. In germline, CDR1 is LNHNV, CDR2 YYDKDF (reference sequence). In nucleotides, the CDR3 is TGTGCCACCAGCTCAAAAAGGCAAGGAGGCCACGAGCAGTACTTC. Protein product: CATSSKRQGGHEQYF.

The J gene is TRBJ2-6, the V gene TRBV5-1, with 9 bases aligning to TRBD2. V lost 0 bases to trimming and J lost 1 base; unmatched junction nucleotides: 5. Germline assignment: CDR1 SGHRS and CDR2 YFSETQ. This CDR3 has 18 residues. Here the CDR3 reads CASSLGVAGESGANVLTF. The DNA of the CDR3 is TGCGCCAGCAGCTTGGGTGTAGCGGGAGAGTCTGGGGCCAACGTCCTGACTTTC.

V usage is TRBV6-2 or TRBV6-3 and J usage is TRBJ2-5; 8 nucleotides line up with TRBD2. This CDR3 spans 17 amino acids. Trimming removed 0 bases from V and 1 base from J; junction bases left unmatched: 7. Looked up from germline, CDR1 is MNHEY and CDR2 is SVGEGT. The CDR3 loop reads CASSYSISGKSQETQYF. CDR3 in DNA: TGTGCCAGCAGTTACTCGATTAGCGGGAAGTCCCAAGAGACCCAGTACTTC.

With respect to this clonotype: One end of the junction varies from germline; a read error may be responsible. This chain uses TRBV27 with TRBJ1-4; perhaps TRBD1 as D (6 bases). Germline V gene lookup returns CDR1 MNHEY and CDR2 SMNVEV (reference sequence). This CDR3 contains 15 residues. For the CDR3, the DNA is TGTGCCAGCGCGACAGGCTCGGCAACTAATGAAAAACCGTTTTTT. Translated: CASATGSATNEKPFF.